This T cell receptor beta chain comes out of a study of cytomegalovirus exposure and HLA in healthy donors. The wider study: Genetic ancestry analysis placed approximately 80% of the approximately 400 donors that were genotyped in the Caucasian-associated cluster. Study-level results: Despite most TCR sequences being rare, some public TCRs occurred in many donors. In a later analysis, TCR beta V- and J-gene trimming showed a link to a missense DCLRE1C variant.

The PCR had 60 Vbeta and 13 Jbeta primers. Sequenced by immunoSEQ multiplex PCR; TCRdb stores in-frame clones only, minus some. The sample contains around 190,000 clones, about 80% of which appear only once. Concerning this clone: What it recognizes is unknown.

The TCR comes from a woman aged 25 to 39 in good health and CMV-seronegative. Sequencing was carried out using PBMCs.

CDR3 loop: CASSKGLAGGEQYF. In DNA, the CDR3 is TGTGCCAGCAGTAAAGGACTAGCGGGAGGCGAGCAGTACTTC. The chain recombines TRBV6-6 with TRBJ2-7; TRBD2 matches 14 bases. This CDR3 has 14 amino acids. Germline V gene data show CDR1 as MNHNY and CDR2 as SVGAGI (reference sequence). After removal of 5 bases from V and 6 bases from J, the junction contained 3 bases not matched to a gene.